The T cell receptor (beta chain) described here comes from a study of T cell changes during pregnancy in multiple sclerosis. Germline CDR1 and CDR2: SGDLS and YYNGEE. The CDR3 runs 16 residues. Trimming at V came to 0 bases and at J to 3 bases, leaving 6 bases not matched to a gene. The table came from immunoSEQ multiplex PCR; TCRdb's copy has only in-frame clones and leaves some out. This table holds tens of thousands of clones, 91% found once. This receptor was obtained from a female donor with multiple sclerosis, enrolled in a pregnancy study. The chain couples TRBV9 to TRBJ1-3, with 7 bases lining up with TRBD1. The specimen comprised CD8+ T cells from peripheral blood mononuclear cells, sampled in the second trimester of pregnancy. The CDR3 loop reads CASSVGEGARGNTIYF. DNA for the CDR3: TGTGCCAGCAGCGTAGGTGAGGGGGCGCGTGGAAACACCATATATTTT.